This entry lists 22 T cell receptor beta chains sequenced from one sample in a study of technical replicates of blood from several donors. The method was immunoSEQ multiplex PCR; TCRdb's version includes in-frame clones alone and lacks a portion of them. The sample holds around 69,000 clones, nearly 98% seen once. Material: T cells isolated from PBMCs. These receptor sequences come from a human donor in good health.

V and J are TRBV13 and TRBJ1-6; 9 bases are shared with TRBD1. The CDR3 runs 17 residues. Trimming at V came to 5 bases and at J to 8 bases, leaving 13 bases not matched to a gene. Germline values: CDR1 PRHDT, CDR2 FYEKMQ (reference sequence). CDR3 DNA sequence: TGTGCCAGCAGCCCGGACAGGGGCTGGGGTGGTCATTCACCCCTCCACTTT. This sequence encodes CASSPDRGWGGHSPLHF.

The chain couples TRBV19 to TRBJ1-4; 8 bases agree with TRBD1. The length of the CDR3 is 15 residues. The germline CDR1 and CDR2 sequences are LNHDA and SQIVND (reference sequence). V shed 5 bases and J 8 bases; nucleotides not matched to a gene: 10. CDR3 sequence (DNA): TGTGCCAGTAGTGCCAGGACAGGGAGTTACGAAAAACTGTTTTTT. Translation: CASSARTGSYEKLFF. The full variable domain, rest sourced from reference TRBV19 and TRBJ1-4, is DGGITQSPKYLFRKEGQNVTLSCEQNLNHDAMYWYRQDPGQGLRLIYYSQIVNDFQKGDIAEGYSVSREKKESFPLTVTSAQKNPTAFYLCASSARTGSYEKLFFGSGTQLSVL.

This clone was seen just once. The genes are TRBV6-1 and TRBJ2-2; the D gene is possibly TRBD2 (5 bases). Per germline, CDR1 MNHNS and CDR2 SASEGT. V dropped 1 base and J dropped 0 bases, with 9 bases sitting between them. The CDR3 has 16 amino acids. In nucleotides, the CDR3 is TGTGCCAGCAGTGAAGGGAGCGGTTCGAACACCGGGGAGCTGTTTTTT. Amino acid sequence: CASSEGSGSNTGELFF.

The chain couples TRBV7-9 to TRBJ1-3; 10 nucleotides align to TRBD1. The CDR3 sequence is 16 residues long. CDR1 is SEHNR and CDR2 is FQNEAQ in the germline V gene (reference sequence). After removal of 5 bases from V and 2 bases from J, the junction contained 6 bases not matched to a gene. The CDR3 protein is CASSPRQGATGNTIYF. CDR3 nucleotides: TGTGCCAGCAGCCCGCGACAGGGGGCAACTGGAAACACCATATATTTT.

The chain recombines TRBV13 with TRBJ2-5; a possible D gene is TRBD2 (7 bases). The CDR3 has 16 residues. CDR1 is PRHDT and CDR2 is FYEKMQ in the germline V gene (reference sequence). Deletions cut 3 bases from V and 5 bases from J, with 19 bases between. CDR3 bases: TGTGCCAGCAGCTTCCGAGGGGGGGCCACTGGGGAGACCCAGTACTTC. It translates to CASSFRGGATGETQYF.

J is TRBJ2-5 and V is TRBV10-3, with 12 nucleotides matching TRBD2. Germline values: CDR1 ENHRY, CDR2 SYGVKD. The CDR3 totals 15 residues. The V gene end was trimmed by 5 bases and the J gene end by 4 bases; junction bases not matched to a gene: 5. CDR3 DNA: TGTGCCATCAGTCTAGCGGGAGGGCCGGGAGAGACCCAGTACTTC. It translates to CAISLAGGPGETQYF.

The CDR3, as DNA: TGTGCCAGCAGCTTGAGGGGGCCGTACGAGCAGTACTTC. Residues: CASSLRGPYEQYF. The rearrangement uses TRBV5-6 and TRBJ2-7, with TRBD1 matching over 7 bases. J gave up 4 bases and V 1 base, and 2 bases lay outside the gene matches. Germline CDR1 SGHDT, CDR2 YYEEEE. This CDR3 comprises 13 residues.

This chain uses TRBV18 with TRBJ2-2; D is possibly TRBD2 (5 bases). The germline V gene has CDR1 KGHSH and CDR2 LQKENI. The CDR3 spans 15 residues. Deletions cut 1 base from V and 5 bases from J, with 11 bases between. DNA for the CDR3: TGTGCCAGCTCACCACAAGGGCCGGGGACCGGGGAGCTGTTTTTT. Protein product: CASSPQGPGTGELFF.

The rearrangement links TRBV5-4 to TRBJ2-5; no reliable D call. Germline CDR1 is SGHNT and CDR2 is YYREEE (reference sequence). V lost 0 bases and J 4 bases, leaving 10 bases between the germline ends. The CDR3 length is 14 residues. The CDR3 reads CASSLEAKPETQYF. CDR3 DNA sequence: TGTGCCAGCAGCTTGGAAGCCAAACCAGAGACCCAGTACTTC.

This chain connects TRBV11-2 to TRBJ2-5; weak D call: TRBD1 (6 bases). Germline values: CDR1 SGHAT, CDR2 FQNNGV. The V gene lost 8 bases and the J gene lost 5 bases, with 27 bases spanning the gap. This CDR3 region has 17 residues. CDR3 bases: TGTGCCAGCCTCCCACCCGCCCAGCGCATCACAGGGGAGACCCAGTACTTC. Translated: CASLPPAQRITGETQYF.

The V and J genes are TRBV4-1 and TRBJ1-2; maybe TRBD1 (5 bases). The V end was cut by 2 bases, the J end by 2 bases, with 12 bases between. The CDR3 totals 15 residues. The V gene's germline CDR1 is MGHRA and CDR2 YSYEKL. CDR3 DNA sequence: TGCGCCAGCAGCCAACCTTTACAGGCCAACTATGGCTACACCTTC. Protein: CASSQPLQANYGYTF.

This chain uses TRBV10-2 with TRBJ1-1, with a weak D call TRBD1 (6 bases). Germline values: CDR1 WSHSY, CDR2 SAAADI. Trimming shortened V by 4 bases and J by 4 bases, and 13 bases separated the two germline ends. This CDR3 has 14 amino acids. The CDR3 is CASSVGGQVTEAFF. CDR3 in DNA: TGCGCCAGCAGTGTCGGGGGGCAAGTCACTGAAGCTTTCTTT.

The CDR3 loop is CASSLATGGNTEAFF. The DNA for the CDR3 is TGTGCCAGCAGCTTAGCGACCGGCGGGAACACTGAAGCTTTCTTT. The V call is TRBV7-6, the J call TRBJ1-1; D ambiguous. The CDR3 is 15 residues long. V lost 0 bases and J 1 base, leaving 9 bases between the germline ends. From germline, CDR1 is SGHVS and CDR2 FNYEAQ.

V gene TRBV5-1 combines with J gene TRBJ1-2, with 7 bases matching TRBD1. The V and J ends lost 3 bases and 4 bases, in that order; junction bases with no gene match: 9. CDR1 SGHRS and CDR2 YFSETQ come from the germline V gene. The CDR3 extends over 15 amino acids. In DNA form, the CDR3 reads TGCGCCAGCAGCTCGGCTACAGGGGACTCCTATGGCTACACCTTC. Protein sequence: CASSSATGDSYGYTF.

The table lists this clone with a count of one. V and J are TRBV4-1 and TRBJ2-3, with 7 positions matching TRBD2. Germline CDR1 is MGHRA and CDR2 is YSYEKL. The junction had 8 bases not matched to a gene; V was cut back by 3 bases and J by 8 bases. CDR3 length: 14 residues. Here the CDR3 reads CASSQLADLGTQYF. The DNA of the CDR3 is TGCGCCAGCAGCCAGCTAGCGGACCTGGGTACGCAGTATTTT.

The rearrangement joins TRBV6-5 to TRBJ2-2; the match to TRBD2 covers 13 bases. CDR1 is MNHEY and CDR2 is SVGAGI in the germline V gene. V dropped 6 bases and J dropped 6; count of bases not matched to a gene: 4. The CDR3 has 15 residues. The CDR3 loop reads CASRTSGRGAGELFF. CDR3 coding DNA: TGTGCCAGCAGAACTAGCGGGAGGGGAGCCGGGGAGCTGTTTTTT.

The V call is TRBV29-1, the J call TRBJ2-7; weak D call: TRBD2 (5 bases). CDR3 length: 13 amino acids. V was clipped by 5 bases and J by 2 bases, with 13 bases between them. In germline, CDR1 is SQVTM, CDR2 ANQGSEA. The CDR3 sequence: CSVYLGVAYEQYF. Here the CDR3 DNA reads TGCAGCGTTTATCTCGGGGTTGCCTACGAGCAGTACTTC.

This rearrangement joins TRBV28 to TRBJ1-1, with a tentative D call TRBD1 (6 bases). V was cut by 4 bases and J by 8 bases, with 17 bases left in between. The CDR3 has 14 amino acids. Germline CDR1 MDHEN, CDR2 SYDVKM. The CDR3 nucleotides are TGTGCCAGCAGTTCGGTAACAGGGTTACTAGAAGCTTTCTTT. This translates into CASSSVTGLLEAFF.

In DNA form, the CDR3 reads TGCGCCAGCAGCCAAACAGGGTTAACTGGAAACACCATATATTTT. Encoded protein: CASSQTGLTGNTIYF. The rearrangement joins TRBV4-1 to TRBJ1-3; D possibly corresponds to TRBD1 (6 bases). V lost 2 bases and J 2 bases, leaving 10 bases between the germline ends. CDR3 length: 15 amino acids. Germline-derived CDR1 and CDR2 are MGHRA and YSYEKL.

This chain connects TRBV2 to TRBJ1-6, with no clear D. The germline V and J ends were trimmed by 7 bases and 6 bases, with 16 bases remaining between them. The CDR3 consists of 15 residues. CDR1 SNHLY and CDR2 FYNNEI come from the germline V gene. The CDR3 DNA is TGTGCCAGCATCGTGGATCCGGGGATTAATTCACCCCTCCACTTT. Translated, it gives CASIVDPGINSPLHF.

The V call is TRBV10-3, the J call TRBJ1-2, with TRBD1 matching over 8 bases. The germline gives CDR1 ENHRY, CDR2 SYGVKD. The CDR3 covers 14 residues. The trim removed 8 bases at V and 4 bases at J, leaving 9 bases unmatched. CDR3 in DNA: TGTGCCATCCTAGGGCAGGGGGCGAGCTATGGCTACACCTTC. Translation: CAILGQGASYGYTF.

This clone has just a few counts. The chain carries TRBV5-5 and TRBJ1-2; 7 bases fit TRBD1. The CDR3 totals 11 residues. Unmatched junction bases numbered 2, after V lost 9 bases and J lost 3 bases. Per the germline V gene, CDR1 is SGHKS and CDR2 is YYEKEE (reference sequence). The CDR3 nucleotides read TGTGCCACCGGACAGGACTATGGCTACACCTTC. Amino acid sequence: CATGQDYGYTF.